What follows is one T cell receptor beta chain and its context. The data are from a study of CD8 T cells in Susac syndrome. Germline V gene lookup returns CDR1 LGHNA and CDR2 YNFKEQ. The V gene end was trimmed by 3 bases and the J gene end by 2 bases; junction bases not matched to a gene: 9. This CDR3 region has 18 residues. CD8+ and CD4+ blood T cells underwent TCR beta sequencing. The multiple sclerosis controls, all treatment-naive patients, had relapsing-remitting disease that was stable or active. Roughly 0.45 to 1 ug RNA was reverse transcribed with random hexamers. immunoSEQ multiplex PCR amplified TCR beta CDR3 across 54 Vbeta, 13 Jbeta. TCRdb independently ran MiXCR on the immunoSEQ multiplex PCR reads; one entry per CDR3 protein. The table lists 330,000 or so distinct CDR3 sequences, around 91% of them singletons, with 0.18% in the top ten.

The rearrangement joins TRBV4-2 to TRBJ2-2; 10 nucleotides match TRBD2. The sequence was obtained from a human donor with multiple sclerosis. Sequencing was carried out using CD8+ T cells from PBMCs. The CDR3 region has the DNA TGTGCCAGCAGCCACTATCTAGCGGGAGAGGGAAACACCGGGGAGCTGTTTTTT. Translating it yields CASSHYLAGEGNTGELFF.